The 18 T cell receptor beta chains reported below all come from one sample, sequenced in a study of T cells in Graves' hyperthyroidism and ophthalmopathy. The investigators amplified TCR beta CDR3 regions from RNA transcripts. With the HTBI primer set, the TCR CDR3 went through a first round of RT-PCR. TCRdb re-called the multiplex PCR reads with MiXCR, one entry per CDR3 protein. The table shows 500,000 to 650,000 distinct CDR3 sequences, with just under 20% occurring only once. The sequencing input was blood. Receptor source: a man aged 40-49 years with Graves' ophthalmopathy.

This clonotype has a count of ten or more. The chain joins TRBV7-9 to TRBJ2-1; D unresolved. V was clipped by 5 bases and J by 0 bases, with 17 bases between them. CDR1 and CDR2 (germline): SEHNR, FQNEAQ (reference sequence). The CDR3 runs to 17 residues. CDR3 nucleotide sequence: TGTGCCAGCAGCCACTTTCCAGGTTTGAGCTCCTACAATGAGCAGTTCTTC. Protein: CASSHFPGLSSYNEQFF.

This clonotype came up a few times. The chain joins TRBV27 to TRBJ2-2; D gene unclear. CDR1 MNHEY and CDR2 SMNVEV come from the germline V gene (reference sequence). This CDR3 has 12 amino acids. Trimming left V 3 bases short and J 3 bases short, with 2 bases between. CDR3 sequence (DNA): TGTGCCAGCAGTTTCCACACCGGGGAGCTGTTTTTT. It yields the protein CASSFHTGELFF.

There are many counts of this clonotype. This chain joins TRBV2 and TRBJ2-1, with 10 bases fitting TRBD2. Germline loops: CDR1 SNHLY, CDR2 FYNNEI. Trimming took 6 bases from V and 6 from J; bases not matched to a gene: 11. The CDR3 is 16 residues long. This CDR3 reads CASRGLATKGANEQFF. The CDR3 DNA is TGTGCCAGCAGGGGACTAGCGACAAAGGGGGCCAATGAGCAGTTCTTC.

The chain links TRBV27 to TRBJ1-2; D remains unclear. This CDR3 spans 13 amino acids. Between the trimmed V and J ends, which lost 4 bases and 8 bases, there was a span of 14 bases. CDR1 and CDR2 from the germline V gene are MNHEY and SMNVEV (reference sequence). Here the CDR3 DNA reads TGTGCCAGCAGTTATGACCCACAGAGGGGCTACACCTTC. Translating gives CASSYDPQRGYTF.

In this sample, this clonotype turned up many times. The chain couples TRBV7-2 to TRBJ2-1; 9 bases are a match to TRBD2. There are 15 residues in the CDR3. Germline loops: CDR1 SGHTA, CDR2 FQGNSA. The V gene end was trimmed by 1 base and the J gene end by 5 bases; junction bases not matched to a gene: 3. The DNA for the CDR3 is TGTGCCAGCAGCTTAGAGCTAGCGGGAAACAATGAGCAGTTCTTC. It is translated as CASSLELAGNNEQFF.

The chain combines TRBV12-5 with TRBJ2-1, with 7 positions matching TRBD1. Looked up from germline, CDR1 is LGHNT and CDR2 is FRNRAP. This CDR3 is built from 21 residues. J was trimmed by 6 bases and V by 0 bases; bases with no gene match: 23. CDR3 sequence reads: CASGLVPWGQSHTGVGNEQFF. In DNA form, the CDR3 reads TGTGCTAGTGGTTTGGTACCTTGGGGACAGTCCCACACTGGCGTTGGCAATGAGCAGTTCTTC.

The genes are TRBV29-1 and TRBJ1-2, with D perhaps matching TRBD1 (6 bases). CDR1 and CDR2 from the germline V gene are SQVTM and ANQGSEA. The V and J ends lost 6 bases and 3 bases respectively, with 11 bases between them. CDR3 size: 12 residues. DNA of the CDR3: TGCAGCGTCGCGACAGGACACTATGGCTACACCTTC. Its translation is CSVATGHYGYTF. Supplemented by reference TRBV29-1 and TRBJ1-2, the full variable domain reads SAVISQKPSRDICQRGTSLTIQCQVDSQVTMMFWYRQQPGQSLTLIATANQGSEATYESGFVIDKFPISRPNLTFSTLTVSNMSPEDSSIYLCSVATGHYGYTFGSGTRLTVV.

The chain carries TRBV19 and TRBJ1-5; the D gene is possibly TRBD1 (6 bases). The CDR3 consists of 15 residues. V lost 6 bases and J 2 bases, leaving 14 bases between the germline ends. Per the germline V gene, CDR1 is LNHDA and CDR2 is SQIVND (reference sequence). CDR3 residues: CASSYTGFGNQPQHF. CDR3 coding DNA: TGTGCCAGTAGCTATACAGGGTTCGGCAATCAGCCCCAGCATTTT.

This clonotype was seen ten or more times. The chain has TRBV18 and TRBJ2-4; possibly TRBD1 for D (6 bases). Germline CDR1 and CDR2: KGHSH and LQKENI. With 5 bases removed from V and 11 bases from J, the gap between germline ends came to 10 bases. CDR3 length: 11 amino acids. CDR3: CASSRDKLQYF. CDR3 coding DNA: TGTGCCAGCTCAAGGGACAAACTTCAGTACTTC.

The V gene is TRBV4-1, the J gene TRBJ1-2; D is ambiguous. V shed 4 bases and J shed 6 bases, with 21 bases lying between them. CDR3 size: 16 residues. Germline lookup yields CDR1 MGHRA and CDR2 YSYEKL. The CDR3 spells CASSPVPQVLYDGYTF. The CDR3, as DNA: TGCGCCAGCAGCCCCGTGCCCCAGGTGTTATACGATGGCTACACCTTC.

Turning to this clonotype: Sequence at one end of the junction differs from germline and may be a read error. The genes are TRBV7-7 and TRBJ2-5, with D tentatively TRBD1 (5 bases). Germline-derived CDR1 and CDR2 are SSHAT and FNYEAQ (reference sequence). The CDR3 is made up of 14 amino acids. The chain's CDR3 is CASSLGHDRETQYF. The CDR3 DNA reads TGTGCTAGCAGCTTAGGACATGACCGGGAGACCCAGTACTTC.

This clonotype was recorded a few times. The rearrangement uses TRBV18 and TRBJ2-3; 7 bases fit TRBD2. From germline, CDR1 is KGHSH and CDR2 LQKENI. V lost 3 bases to trimming and J lost 2 bases; unmatched junction nucleotides: 8. CDR3 size: 16 residues. The CDR3 is CASSPSGGSSTDTQYF. The CDR3 DNA sequence: TGTGCCAGCTCACCCTCGGGCGGGAGCTCCACAGATACGCAGTATTTT. Variable domain in full (rest from reference TRBV18 and TRBJ2-3): NAGVMQNPRHLVRRRGQEARLRCSPMKGHSHVYWYRQLPEEGLKFMVYLQKENIIDESGMPKERFSAEFPKEGPSILRIQQVVRGDSAAYFCASSPSGGSSTDTQYFGPGTRLTVL.

V is TRBV19 and J is TRBJ1-5; 9 bases line up with TRBD1. V trimming: 6 bases; J trimming: 9 bases; junction bases outside the gene matches: 12. CDR1 and CDR2 from the germline V gene are LNHDA and SQIVND (reference sequence). CDR3 length equals 15 residues. DNA for the CDR3: TGTGCCAGTAGGGCGGACAGGGGTACCTCGGGGCCCCAGCATTTT. Its translation: CASRADRGTSGPQHF.

This chain links TRBV30 with TRBJ1-1; D call uncertain. V was trimmed by 0 bases and J by 8 bases, leaving 10 bases between them. CDR1 is GTSNPN and CDR2 is SVGIG in the germline V gene (reference sequence). This CDR3 region has 12 residues. The CDR3 here is CAWSVYTIEAFF. CDR3 DNA: TGTGCCTGGAGTGTATACACAATAGAAGCTTTCTTT.

This chain uses TRBV6-6 with TRBJ2-1, with 12 bases lining up with TRBD2. The V and J ends lost 2 bases and 4 bases, in that order; junction bases with no gene match: 0. The germline CDR1 and CDR2 sequences are MNHNY and SVGAGI (reference sequence). The CDR3 is 15 amino acids. The CDR3 DNA reads TGTGCCAGCAGTTACGGACTAGCGGGATACAATGAGCAGTTCTTC. It yields the protein CASSYGLAGYNEQFF.

The sample holds many counts of this clonotype. The rearrangement uses TRBV3-1 and TRBJ1-1; D might be TRBD1 (6 bases). The V gene lost 6 bases and the J gene lost 0 bases, with 14 bases spanning the gap. This CDR3 is built from 15 residues. The germline V gene has CDR1 LGHDT and CDR2 YNNKEL (reference sequence). The CDR3 loop reads CASRRSTGLNTEAFF. The DNA for the CDR3 is TGTGCCAGCAGACGCAGTACAGGGCTGAACACTGAAGCTTTCTTT.

This chain connects TRBV20-1 to TRBJ2-5; 8 bases are shared with TRBD2. J lost 1 base, V lost 0 bases, and 7 bases had no gene match. Per germline, CDR1 DFQATT and CDR2 SNEGSKA (reference sequence). CDR3 length: 16 amino acids. The CDR3 reads CSARDWVAGTQETQYF. The CDR3 coding sequence is TGCAGTGCTAGAGATTGGGTAGCGGGGACCCAAGAGACCCAGTACTTC.

The rearrangement links TRBV6-4 to TRBJ1-2; possibly TRBD1 for D (6 bases). Trimming stripped 4 bases from V and 5 bases from J, with 8 bases between. The CDR3 extends over 12 amino acids. Germline V gene sequence: CDR1 MRHNA, CDR2 SNTAGT. CDR3 in amino acids: CASSAQGYGYTF. The CDR3 DNA reads TGTGCCAGCAGTGCCCAGGGGTATGGCTACACCTTC.